Only one count was recorded for the clone carrying this TCR beta chain. Some clones are missing from TCRdb's copy, which holds only in-frame ones; the method was immunoSEQ multiplex PCR. The table lists about 12,000 clones, about 65% of them singletons. The V end was cut by 3 bases, the J end by 9 bases, with 15 bases between. The CDR3 length is 14 residues. CDR1 is MNHEY and CDR2 is SMNVEV in the germline V gene (reference sequence). Specified treatment: randomized to nivolumab then ipilimumab (arm A) or the reverse (arm B). The sample originates from a study of sequential checkpoint blockade in melanoma.

This sequence originates from a human donor with melanoma. The sample here was CD8+ T cells sorted from blood (inferred from file names), taken from a patient given nivolumab and ipilimumab in sequence. The rearrangement uses TRBV27 and TRBJ1-5, with D tentatively TRBD1 (6 bases). CDR3 protein: CASSFGGSGSPQHF. DNA of the CDR3: TGTGCCAGCAGTTTTGGGGGCAGCGGTTCGCCCCAGCATTTT.